Below, 24 T cell receptor beta chains from the same sample are listed, as sequenced in a study of long-term antiretroviral therapy in people with HIV. It was version v3.0 of the immunoSEQ assay that was run at survey level. Sequencing used immunoSEQ multiplex PCR; TCRdb keeps in-frame clones, though not all of them. In the table there are 15,000 to 20,000 clones, roughly nine tenths of which are singletons. Here the sequenced sample was unsorted PBMCs, taken 4.2 years after starting antiretroviral therapy. Receptors were obtained from a man aged 50 or older with HIV.

This chain links TRBV5-8 with TRBJ1-1; the match to TRBD1 covers 8 bases. The trim removed 1 base at V and 1 base at J, leaving 9 bases unmatched. Germline loops: CDR1 SGHTS, CDR2 YDEGEE. The CDR3 loop spans 17 amino acids. The CDR3 DNA is TGTGCCAGCAGCTTGTCCCCCAGGGGGCGGGGGAACACTGAAGCTTTCTTT. It is translated as CASSLSPRGRGNTEAFF.

J is TRBJ2-7 and V is TRBV12-5; 10 nucleotides align to TRBD1. The junction had 12 bases not matched to a gene; V was cut back by 4 bases and J by 6 bases. The CDR3 is 16 amino acids. Germline CDR1 reads LGHNT; CDR2 reads FRNRAP. The CDR3 DNA follows: TGTGCTAGTGGTTCGGCCCAAGGGACAGGGGTATCCGAGCAGTACTTC. It yields the protein CASGSAQGTGVSEQYF. Supplemented by reference TRBV12-5 and TRBJ2-7, the full variable domain reads DARVTQTPRHKVTEMGQEVTMRCQPILGHNTVFWYRQTMMQGLELLAYFRNRAPLDDSGMPKDRFSAEMPDATLATLKIQPSEPRDSAVYFCASGSAQGTGVSEQYFGPGTRLTVT.

The V call is TRBV7-2, the J call TRBJ2-7; TRBD1 is a possible D gene (6 bases). Trimming stripped 0 bases from V and 1 base from J, with 10 bases between. The CDR3 loop spans 15 amino acids. The germline V gene encodes CDR1 SGHTA and CDR2 FQGNSA. For the CDR3, the DNA is TGTGCCAGCAGCTTAGCTTTAGGACAGTCCTACGAGCAGTACTTC. Translating it yields CASSLALGQSYEQYF.

This CDR3 is CASSGQDRGIYGYTF. The CDR3 bases are TGTGCCAGCAGTGGTCAGGACAGGGGAATCTATGGCTACACCTTC. This sequence joins TRBV6-1 and TRBJ1-2; 9 nucleotides match TRBD1. Trimming took 4 bases from V and 4 from J; bases not matched to a gene: 7. CDR3 length: 15 amino acids. Germline values: CDR1 MNHNS, CDR2 SASEGT.

The chain carries TRBV30 and TRBJ2-3; perhaps TRBD1 as D (5 bases). This CDR3 spans 11 amino acids. In germline, CDR1 is GTSNPN, CDR2 SVGIG (reference sequence). Trimming took off 5 bases at V and 6 bases at J, with 9 bases between the two ends. Here the CDR3 DNA reads TGTGCCTGGGTAGGGGCGGATACGCAGTATTTT. Translation: CAWVGADTQYF.

The V gene is TRBV4-2, the J gene TRBJ2-7, with 10 bases lining up with TRBD2. The germline gives CDR1 LGHNA, CDR2 YNFKEQ. Losses at the gene ends were 0 bases for V and 2 bases for J; bases not matched to a gene: 4. The CDR3 has 16 residues. The DNA of the CDR3 is TGTGCCAGCAGCCAAGAGATAAGCGGGGGGGCCTACGAGCAGTACTTC. Protein product: CASSQEISGGAYEQYF.

V is TRBV4-1 and J is TRBJ2-3; 14 bases fit TRBD2. Germline V lookup: CDR1 MGHRA, CDR2 YSYEKL. This CDR3 region has 15 residues. Unmatched junction bases numbered 2, after V lost 4 bases and J lost 5 bases. The CDR3 sequence: CASSPGTSGGDTQYF. The CDR3, as DNA: TGCGCCAGCAGCCCCGGGACTAGCGGGGGAGATACGCAGTATTTT.

This chain joins TRBV30 and TRBJ2-7; weak D call: TRBD1 (5 bases). The ends were cut back, 0 bases at V and 3 bases at J, with 15 bases in the middle. The CDR3 runs to 15 residues. CDR1 GTSNPN and CDR2 SVGIG come from the germline V gene (reference sequence). DNA of the CDR3: TGTGCCTGGAGTGTAAGGCAGGGCTTAGACTACGAGCAGTACTTC. This translates into CAWSVRQGLDYEQYF.

The V gene is TRBV4-1, the J gene TRBJ1-2; TRBD1 aligns across 7 bases. In germline, CDR1 is MGHRA, CDR2 YSYEKL. Germline trimming cut 4 bases from V and 2 bases from J; bases unmatched to any gene: 10. The CDR3 totals 16 residues. The CDR3 protein is CASSRSPGTENYGYTF. For the CDR3, the DNA is TGCGCCAGCAGCCGCTCACCCGGGACAGAGAACTATGGCTACACCTTC.

The V and J genes are TRBV27 and TRBJ1-6; no clear D. The CDR3 totals 13 residues. The V end lost 6 bases, the J end lost 10 bases, and 13 bases lay between the germline ends. Germline CDR1 and CDR2: MNHEY and SMNVEV (reference sequence). The CDR3 DNA is TGTGCCAGCAGCCCCCTCGCGGGCTCACCCCTCCACTTT. It encodes CASSPLAGSPLHF.

The rearrangement links TRBV5-1 to TRBJ2-7; possibly TRBD1 for D (8 bases). The CDR3 has 15 amino acids. V was shortened by 4 bases and J by 5 bases, with 19 bases between the two germline ends. Germline V lookup: CDR1 SGHRS, CDR2 YFSETQ. The CDR3 spells CASSPPRETGDEQYF. CDR3 DNA sequence: TGCGCCAGCAGCCCCCCGCGGGAGACAGGGGACGAGCAGTACTTC. The full variable domain, in which reference TRBV5-1 and TRBJ2-7 provide the parts outside the CDR3, is KAGVTQTPRYLIKTRGQQVTLSCSPISGHRSVSWYQQTPGQGLQFLFEYFSETQRNKGNFPGRFSGRQFSNSRSEMNVSTLELGDSALYLCASSPPRETGDEQYFGPGTRLTVT.

The gene calls are TRBV4-1 and TRBJ1-5; 8 bases line up with TRBD1. CDR1 and CDR2 (germline): MGHRA, YSYEKL. The V and J ends lost 0 bases and 5 bases, in that order; junction bases with no gene match: 3. This CDR3 region has 15 residues. Here the CDR3 DNA reads TGCGCCAGCAGCCAAGAGGACAGGGCCGATCAGCCCCAGCATTTT. This gives the protein CASSQEDRADQPQHF.

The chain is built from TRBV14 and TRBJ1-4; D remains ambiguous. Germline CDR1 is SGHDN and CDR2 is FVKESK. The V end lost 0 bases, the J end lost 13 bases, and 12 bases lay between the germline ends. The CDR3 runs 13 residues. In nucleotides, the CDR3 is TGTGCCAGCAGCCAAGATCGGGTGGGAAGACTGTTTTTT. This sequence encodes CASSQDRVGRLFF.

The chain employs TRBV27 and TRBJ2-3; TRBD1 matches 7 bases. Germline CDR1 and CDR2: MNHEY and SMNVEV (reference sequence). The junction had 7 bases not matched to a gene; V was cut back by 5 bases and J by 5 bases. CDR3 length: 14 residues. The CDR3 loop is CASSLQGKIDTQYF. CDR3 bases: TGTGCCAGCAGTCTACAGGGGAAGATAGATACGCAGTATTTT.

This sequence joins TRBV30 and TRBJ1-1, with 7 nucleotides matching TRBD1. The V segment lost 3 bases and the J segment 1 base; nucleotides outside the gene matches: 8. From germline, CDR1 is GTSNPN and CDR2 SVGIG (reference sequence). The CDR3 totals 15 residues. In DNA, the CDR3 is TGTGCCTGGAGCAGGGGGACGGGAGCGAACACTGAAGCTTTCTTT. Residues: CAWSRGTGANTEAFF. Full variable domain (outside the CDR3, taken from reference TRBV30 and TRBJ1-1): SQTIHQWPATLVQPVGSPLSLECTVEGTSNPNLYWYRQAAGRGLQLLFYSVGIGQISSEVPQNLSASRPQDRQFILSSKKLLLSDSGFYLCAWSRGTGANTEAFFGQGTRLTVV.

V and J are TRBV6-5 and TRBJ2-7, with TRBD1 matching 9 bases. CDR1 is MNHEY and CDR2 is SVGAGI in the germline V gene. Losses at the gene ends were 5 bases for V and 1 base for J; bases not matched to a gene: 3. CDR3 length: 14 amino acids. CDR3 coding DNA: TGTGCCAGCAGTAGAGGACAGGGGTCCTACGAGCAGTACTTC. Translation gives CASSRGQGSYEQYF.

This chain connects TRBV6-5 to TRBJ1-2; 9 bases are shared with TRBD1. Germline assignment: CDR1 MNHEY and CDR2 SVGAGI. Trimming at V came to 0 bases and at J to 7 bases, leaving 6 bases not matched to a gene. The CDR3 is 15 amino acids. This CDR3 is CASSYSRTGVRGYTF. CDR3 bases: TGTGCCAGCAGTTACTCCAGGACAGGGGTTCGTGGCTACACCTTC.

V is TRBV6-1 and J is TRBJ2-7; 7 bases line up with TRBD1. CDR1 is MNHNS, CDR2 SASEGT, per germline. V lost 1 base to trimming and J lost 6 bases; unmatched junction nucleotides: 9. The CDR3 contains 15 residues. CDR3 loop: CASSEGQGRLIEQYF. For the CDR3, the DNA is TGTGCCAGCAGTGAAGGACAGGGACGCCTGATCGAGCAGTACTTC.

The chain joins TRBV7-2 to TRBJ1-5; D not certain. The length of the CDR3 is 14 residues. V shed 7 bases and J shed 2 bases, with 12 bases lying between them. In germline, CDR1 is SGHTA, CDR2 FQGNSA. The CDR3 nucleotides are TGTGCCAGCACCCTAGGAGGAGGCAATCAGCCCCAGCATTTT. Its protein is CASTLGGGNQPQHF.

This clone appeared once. The chain links TRBV6-1 to TRBJ1-1; D not resolved. The CDR3 is 14 amino acids. Deletions cut 3 bases from V and 0 bases from J, with 8 bases between. Germline loops: CDR1 MNHNS, CDR2 SASEGT. The CDR3 DNA reads TGTGCCAGCAGTGAGGGCTTAATGAACACTGAAGCTTTCTTT. Translation: CASSEGLMNTEAFF.

The V and J genes are TRBV4-1 and TRBJ2-7; TRBD2 aligns across 10 bases. With 0 bases clipped from V and 5 bases from J, the junction kept 7 bases outside the gene matches. This CDR3 spans 16 amino acids. CDR1 and CDR2 (germline): MGHRA, YSYEKL. This CDR3 is CASSQEGAGGRNEQYF. CDR3 nucleotide sequence: TGCGCCAGCAGCCAAGAAGGAGCGGGGGGGCGGAACGAGCAGTACTTC.

This clone was found once. The V and J genes are TRBV5-6 and TRBJ1-5; 10 bases map to TRBD1. Unmatched junction bases numbered 6, after V lost 3 bases and J lost 6 bases. Germline V CDR1 and CDR2: SGHDT, YYEEEE. The CDR3 extends over 15 amino acids. In DNA, the CDR3 is TGTGCCAGCAGCTGGGGGGGACAGGGGTCTCAGCCCCAGCATTTT. It encodes CASSWGGQGSQPQHF.

In its sample, this clone was seen a few times. This chain uses TRBV5-1 with TRBJ1-1; D might be TRBD1 (6 bases). The germline V gene has CDR1 SGHRS and CDR2 YFSETQ. The CDR3 is 15 residues long. The V end was cut by 0 bases, the J end by 1 base, with 10 bases between. The CDR3 is CASSLARTANTEAFF. In DNA form, the CDR3 reads TGCGCCAGCAGCTTGGCTCGGACAGCGAACACTGAAGCTTTCTTT.

V and J are TRBV6-6 and TRBJ2-7; 7 positions match TRBD2. The CDR3 length is 12 residues. V shed 11 bases and J 7 bases; nucleotides not matched to a gene: 11. The V gene's germline CDR1 is MNHNY and CDR2 SVGAGI (reference sequence). CDR3 loop: CAAYTGGGEQYF. The CDR3 DNA reads TGTGCCGCCTATACGGGGGGAGGTGAGCAGTACTTC.